This TCR beta chain was recorded in a study of CD8 T cells in ankylosing spondylitis. V shed 2 bases, J shed 3 bases, and the junction held 3 bases outside the gene matches. Per germline, CDR1 DFQATT and CDR2 SNEGSKA (reference sequence). The length of the CDR3 is 13 residues. As regards this clonotype: Antigen unknown.

Quantitative 5'-RACE with molecular barcodes generated TCR beta libraries. TCRdb used MiXCR to reprocess the 5' RACE reads, holding one entry per CDR3 protein. Here the sample spans 200,000 to 250,000 distinct CDR3 sequences, approximately 16% being singletons. Study observations and caveats: Ankylosing spondylitis blood appeared to be characterized by a TCR beta motif of roughly eight highly homologous variants. Both synovial fluid and blood in reactive arthritis had previously been reported to carry some motif variants.

The sequence was obtained from a male donor with ankylosing spondylitis. The chain uses TRBV20-1 and TRBJ1-1; 7 nucleotides align to TRBD1. What was sequenced was blood, either unsorted or a sorted T cell fraction (not recorded which). The CDR3 sequence: CSARSDRDTEAFF. The DNA of the CDR3 is TGCAGTGCTAGATCCGACAGGGACACTGAAGCTTTCTTT.